Only one count was recorded for the clone carrying this T cell receptor beta chain. The antigen remains unidentified. Primers included in the PCR were 60 Vbeta and 13 Jbeta primers. Clones were sequenced by immunoSEQ multiplex PCR, and TCRdb holds only the in-frame ones, with some missing. The sample lists 120,000 to 150,000 clones, roughly 80% seen once, with approximately 0.9% in the top ten. The sample originates from a study of cytomegalovirus exposure and HLA in healthy donors. General study results and limits: CMV antigen specificity of a few CMV-associated chains was confirmed in vitro.

CDR3 length: 14 residues. With V trimmed by 3 bases and J by 1 base, 2 bases remained unmatched. Germline assignment: CDR1 SGHNT and CDR2 YYREEE (reference sequence). This clonotype originated in a man between 18 and 29 years old in good health and CMV-seronegative. Sequencing used PBMCs. V and J are TRBV5-4 and TRBJ1-1; TRBD1 matches at 8 bases. The CDR3 here is CASSYTGGNTEAFF. The CDR3 DNA reads as TGTGCCAGCAGCTATACAGGGGGGAACACTGAAGCTTTCTTT. The whole variable domain, remainder taken from reference TRBV5-4 and TRBJ1-1, is ETGVTQSPTHLIKTRGQQVTLRCSSQSGHNTVSWYQQALGQGPQFIFQYYREEENGRGNFPPRFSGLQFPNYSSELNVNALELDDSALYLCASSYTGGNTEAFFGQGTRLTVV.